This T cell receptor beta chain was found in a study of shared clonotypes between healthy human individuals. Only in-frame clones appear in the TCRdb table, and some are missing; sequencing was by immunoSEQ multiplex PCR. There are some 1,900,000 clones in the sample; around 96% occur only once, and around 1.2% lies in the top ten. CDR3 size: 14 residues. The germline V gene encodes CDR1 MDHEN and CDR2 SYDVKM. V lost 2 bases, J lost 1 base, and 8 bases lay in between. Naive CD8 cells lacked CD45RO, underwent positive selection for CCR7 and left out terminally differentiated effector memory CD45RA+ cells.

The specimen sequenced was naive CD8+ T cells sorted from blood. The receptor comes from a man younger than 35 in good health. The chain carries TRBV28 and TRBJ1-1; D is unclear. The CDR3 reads CASSLEGRNTEAFF. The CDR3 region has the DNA TGTGCCAGCAGTTTAGAGGGCAGGAACACTGAAGCTTTCTTT. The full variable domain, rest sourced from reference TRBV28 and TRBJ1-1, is DVKVTQSSRYLVKRTGEKVFLECVQDMDHENMFWYRQDPGLGLRLIYFSYDVKMKEKGDIPEGYSVSREKKERFSLILESASTNQTSMYLCASSLEGRNTEAFFGQGTRLTVV.